This TCR beta chain was sequenced in a study of chemoradiotherapy in HPV16-positive cancers. Concerning this clone itself: Its target is not known.

Whole-study findings and limits: During treatment, candidate HPV-specific clones and E7-related motifs expanded in tumor. Better recurrence-free survival went with HPV-responsive T-cell expansion in HPV16-positive patients. Functional assays defining HPV-specific T cells used only a couple of HPV16-positive patients.

This CDR3 region has 15 residues. V lost 5 bases to trimming and J lost 9 bases; unmatched junction nucleotides: 8. CDR1 SGHNT and CDR2 YENEEA come from the germline V gene. Sequencing was performed with immunoSEQ multiplex PCR; in TCRdb, only in-frame clones are kept and a portion is missing. The sample carries 10,000 to 15,000 clones, 90% recorded once. Over chemoradiotherapy, repertoires were sampled more than once. The receptor was isolated from a human donor with HPV-associated anogenital cancer. This chain links TRBV11-3 with TRBJ2-1, with 12 positions matching TRBD2. This material was obtained from a patient who underwent chemoradiotherapy. CDR3 sequence reads: CASSTRTSGEGEQFF. DNA for the CDR3: TGTGCCAGCAGCACCCGGACTAGCGGGGAGGGTGAGCAGTTCTTC.